This T cell receptor beta chain was observed in a study of neurological immune-mediated disorders. TCRdb fed the 5' RACE reads into MiXCR, producing one record per CDR3 protein. This sample has over 45,000 distinct CDR3 sequences, with about 3% found just once. This clonotype was seen repeatedly, ten times or more. The CDR3 consists of 16 residues. The germline gives CDR1 SEHNR, CDR2 FQNEAQ (reference sequence). V was trimmed by 3 bases and J by 4 bases, leaving 18 bases between them. Specimen: PBMCs. The TCR comes from a man in his forties with multiple sclerosis. V gene TRBV7-9 combines with J gene TRBJ2-5; the D gene is possibly TRBD1 (6 bases). CDR3 protein: CASSFQRTDPGETQYF. CDR3 in DNA: TGTGCCAGCAGCTTCCAACGGACAGACCCGGGAGAGACCCAGTACTTC. Variable domain in full (rest from reference TRBV7-9 and TRBJ2-5): DTGVSQNPRHKITKRGQNVTFRCDPISEHNRLYWYRQTLGQGPEFLTYFQNEAQLEKSRLLSDRFSAERPKGSFSTLEIQRTEQGDSAMYLCASSFQRTDPGETQYFGPGTRLLVL.